Shown below are 3 T cell receptor beta chains from a single sample sequenced in a study of shared clonotypes between healthy human individuals. The data were produced by immunoSEQ multiplex PCR, yet TCRdb's version contains in-frame clones alone and is incomplete. The table shows some 1,100,000 clones, with about 80% occurring only once. The sequenced sample was memory CD4+ T cells from PBMCs. Subset meaning: CD45RA-negative fraction. The receptors stem from a man between 18 and 35 years old in good health. Some clones in this sample may be carry-over from other donors' samples.

The chain couples TRBV7-8 to TRBJ1-2, with TRBD1 identical over 9 bases. This CDR3 spans 14 amino acids. Per the germline V gene, CDR1 is SGHVS and CDR2 is FQNEAQ. Trimming removed 5 bases from V and 6 bases from J; junction bases left unmatched: 7. CDR3 bases: TGTGCCAGCAGCGCCTGGACAGGGGAAGATGGCTACACCTTC. This encodes CASSAWTGEDGYTF.

CDR3: CAWTGFQNTIYF. The CDR3 DNA sequence: TGTGCCTGGACAGGGTTTCAAAACACCATATATTTT. The chain links TRBV30 to TRBJ1-3; the D gene is possibly TRBD1 (5 bases). The CDR3 loop spans 12 amino acids. Germline CDR1 is GTSNPN and CDR2 is SVGIG (reference sequence). V lost 4 bases and J 6 bases, leaving 10 bases between the germline ends.

This sequence joins TRBV5-4 and TRBJ2-5; 9 positions agree with TRBD1. CDR1 is SGHNT, CDR2 YYREEE, per germline (reference sequence). The CDR3 is made up of 20 amino acids. V was pared by 4 bases and J by 1 base, with 20 bases of the junction left unmatched. CDR3 region: CASSPRHSLDRGRSQETQYF. The CDR3 nucleotides are TGTGCCAGCAGCCCGAGACATAGTCTGGACAGGGGTCGTAGCCAAGAGACCCAGTACTTC.